Here is one T cell receptor (beta chain) with its context. The data originate from a study of T cells expressing NK-cell markers. At the level of the study: Seven donors tested HCMV-seropositive and one tested seronegative among the eight sequenced.

TCRdb re-called the 5' RACE reads and shows each CDR3 protein once, DNA omitted. The listing records approximately 150,000 distinct CDR3 sequences. Per the germline V gene, CDR1 is MNHEY and CDR2 is SVGEGT. The CDR3 runs 14 residues. The chain combines TRBV6-2 or TRBV6-3 with TRBJ2-7; TCRdb outputs TRBD1, but without DNA this stays unchecked. Sequenced material: blood T cells: a sorted CD56 or NKG2C T cell subset, CD4+ or CD8+ T cells, or bulk PBMC T cells (not recorded which). The origin of this receptor is a man younger than 35 in good health. The CDR3 spells CASSRRDRVYEQYF.